The rows below give T cell receptor beta chains drawn from one sample of a study of shared clonotypes between healthy human individuals. Sequencing was performed with immunoSEQ multiplex PCR; in TCRdb, only in-frame clones are kept and a portion is missing. The top ten clones hold 0.35% to 0.5% of a sample with millions of clones, over 85% of them seen once. Material for sequencing was naive CD4+ T cells from PBMCs. These receptors came from a man younger than 30 in good health. Some clones in this sample may be carry-over from other donors' samples. CDR3s include the opening cysteine and the closing phenylalanine or tryptophan. Each record gives: J gene, clone size, D gene, V gene, CDR3 protein, CDR3 DNA. A D gene is named only where the DNA matches it firmly. Rows may omit the clone size; those that give it use once, few, many or a size class.

j_call: TRBJ2-1
clone_size: NA
d_call: NA
v_call: TRBV2
cdr3_aa: CASSEAFEQFF
cdr3_nt: TGTGCCAGCAGTGAGGCTTTTGAGCAGTTCTTC

j_call: TRBJ2-6
clone_size: once
d_call: NA
v_call: TRBV7-8
cdr3_aa: CASSSDRLPGANVLTF
cdr3_nt: TGTGCCAGCAGCTCGGACCGCCTGCCTGGGGCCAACGTCCTGACTTTC

j_call: TRBJ2-7
clone_size: NA
d_call: NA
v_call: TRBV7-2
cdr3_aa: CASSFRSSYEQYF
cdr3_nt: TGTGCCAGCAGTTTTAGGAGCTCCTACGAGCAGTACTTC

j_call: TRBJ2-7
clone_size: NA
d_call: NA
v_call: TRBV10-3
cdr3_aa: CATGQLAYEQYF
cdr3_nt: TGTGCCACGGGGCAGTTAGCCTACGAGCAGTACTTC

j_call: TRBJ1-1
clone_size: NA
d_call: NA
v_call: TRBV29-1
cdr3_aa: CSCSGDINFF
cdr3_nt: TGCAGCTGCTCAGGGGACATAAACTTCTTT

j_call: TRBJ2-7
clone_size: once
d_call: TRBD1
v_call: TRBV28
cdr3_aa: CASTLYPGTGVYEQYF
cdr3_nt: TGTGCCAGCACCTTATACCCCGGGACAGGGGTTTACGAGCAGTACTTC

j_call: TRBJ2-7
clone_size: NA
d_call: TRBD1
v_call: TRBV9
cdr3_aa: CASSGQVENEQYF
cdr3_nt: TGTGCCAGCAGTGGACAGGTTGAAAACGAGCAGTACTTC

j_call: TRBJ2-7
clone_size: NA
d_call: TRBD1
v_call: TRBV29-1
cdr3_aa: CSVGQGASYEQYF
cdr3_nt: TGCAGCGTTGGACAGGGGGCATCCTACGAGCAGTACTTC

j_call: TRBJ2-5
clone_size: NA
d_call: NA
v_call: TRBV2
cdr3_aa: CASARSRGLQETQYF
cdr3_nt: TGTGCCAGCGCCCGGTCCAGGGGCCTCCAAGAGACCCAGTACTTC

j_call: TRBJ1-3
clone_size: once
d_call: NA
v_call: TRBV6-5
cdr3_aa: CASKPTHSGNTIYF
cdr3_nt: TGTGCCAGCAAACCGACACACTCTGGAAACACCATATATTTT

j_call: TRBJ2-7
clone_size: NA
d_call: TRBD1
v_call: TRBV7-2
cdr3_aa: CASSLTGTANYEQYF
cdr3_nt: TGTGCCAGCAGCCTAACCGGGACAGCGAACTACGAGCAGTACTTC

j_call: TRBJ2-1
clone_size: NA
d_call: NA
v_call: TRBV28
cdr3_aa: CASSMGSGGFEQFF
cdr3_nt: TGTGCCAGCAGTATGGGTTCTGGGGGCTTTGAGCAGTTCTTC

j_call: TRBJ1-3
clone_size: NA
d_call: NA
v_call: TRBV6-8
cdr3_aa: CAHNICVLVCQKTRDTIYF
cdr3_nt: NA

j_call: TRBJ1-2
clone_size: NA
d_call: NA
v_call: TRBV2
cdr3_aa: CASRGVEDGYTF
cdr3_nt: TGTGCCAGCAGGGGGGTTGAGGATGGCTACACCTTC

j_call: TRBJ2-5
clone_size: NA
d_call: NA
v_call: TRBV5-5
cdr3_aa: CASSWAVGGQETQYF
cdr3_nt: TGTGCCAGCAGCTGGGCCGTGGGGGGCCAAGAGACCCAGTACTTC

j_call: TRBJ2-5
clone_size: NA
d_call: TRBD2
v_call: TRBV4-1
cdr3_aa: CASSHPLAGEGQETQYF
cdr3_nt: TGCGCCAGCAGCCACCCTCTAGCGGGAGAGGGACAAGAGACCCAGTACTTC

j_call: TRBJ2-7
clone_size: NA
d_call: NA
v_call: TRBV19
cdr3_aa: CASRRIAAAGEQYF
cdr3_nt: TGTGCCAGTAGGAGAATAGCGGCCGCGGGGGAGCAGTACTTC

j_call: TRBJ2-1
clone_size: NA
d_call: TRBD2
v_call: TRBV5-1
cdr3_aa: CASSPRLAGVYEQFF
cdr3_nt: TGCGCCAGCAGCCCGAGACTAGCGGGAGTTTATGAGCAGTTCTTC

j_call: TRBJ2-7
clone_size: NA
d_call: NA
v_call: TRBV5-4
cdr3_aa: CASSLGLQGVGEQYF
cdr3_nt: TGTGCCAGCAGCTTGGGGTTGCAGGGAGTAGGCGAGCAGTACTTC

j_call: TRBJ2-7
clone_size: NA
d_call: NA
v_call: TRBV18
cdr3_aa: CASSPTLSDEQYF
cdr3_nt: TGTGCCAGCTCACCAACGCTGAGCGACGAGCAGTACTTC

j_call: TRBJ1-3
clone_size: NA
d_call: NA
v_call: TRBV28
cdr3_aa: CASSFGGLGNTIYF
cdr3_nt: TGTGCCAGCAGTTTCGGGGGGCTTGGAAACACCATATATTTT

j_call: TRBJ2-1
clone_size: NA
d_call: TRBD2
v_call: TRBV7-9
cdr3_aa: CASSSRTSENNEQFF
cdr3_nt: TGTGCCAGCAGCTCCAGGACTAGCGAGAACAATGAGCAGTTCTTC

j_call: TRBJ1-1
clone_size: once
d_call: NA
v_call: TRBV28
cdr3_aa: CASRGQPMNTEAFF
cdr3_nt: TGTGCCAGCAGAGGACAGCCTATGAACACTGAAGCTTTCTTT

j_call: TRBJ2-3
clone_size: NA
d_call: NA
v_call: TRBV7-7
cdr3_aa: CASSLDARDTQYF
cdr3_nt: TGTGCCAGCAGCTTAGATGCAAGAGATACGCAGTATTTT

j_call: TRBJ1-5
clone_size: once
d_call: TRBD1
v_call: TRBV30
cdr3_aa: CAWSVAAGTGLYQPQHF
cdr3_nt: TGTGCCTGGAGTGTAGCTGCCGGGACAGGGTTGTACCAGCCCCAGCATTTT

j_call: TRBJ2-2
clone_size: NA
d_call: NA
v_call: TRBV2
cdr3_aa: CASSGQGGPGELFF
cdr3_nt: TGTGCCAGCAGTGGACAGGGAGGGCCCGGGGAGCTGTTTTTT

j_call: TRBJ2-7
clone_size: NA
d_call: NA
v_call: TRBV6-1
cdr3_aa: CASSELRGAYEQYF
cdr3_nt: TGTGCCAGCAGTGAACTCAGGGGTGCCTACGAGCAGTACTTC

j_call: TRBJ2-6
clone_size: NA
d_call: NA
v_call: TRBV5-1
cdr3_aa: CASSQGSGANVLTF
cdr3_nt: TGCGCCAGCTCCCAGGGCTCTGGGGCCAACGTCCTGACTTTC

j_call: TRBJ2-3
clone_size: NA
d_call: TRBD1
v_call: TRBV7-9
cdr3_aa: CASSWDRGTDTQYF
cdr3_nt: TGTGCCAGCAGCTGGGACAGGGGAACAGATACGCAGTATTTT

j_call: TRBJ1-5
clone_size: NA
d_call: TRBD1
v_call: TRBV28
cdr3_aa: CASKQGARQPQHF
cdr3_nt: TGTGCCAGCAAACAGGGGGCGCGGCAGCCCCAGCATTTT

j_call: TRBJ1-1
clone_size: NA
d_call: TRBD1
v_call: TRBV2
cdr3_aa: CASSHRGLTNTEAFF
cdr3_nt: TGTGCCAGCAGCCATAGGGGGCTGACGAACACTGAAGCTTTCTTT

j_call: TRBJ1-2
clone_size: NA
d_call: NA
v_call: TRBV28
cdr3_aa: CASTGSHGYTF
cdr3_nt: TGTGCCAGTACAGGCTCTCATGGCTACACCTTC

j_call: TRBJ2-7
clone_size: NA
d_call: NA
v_call: TRBV18
cdr3_aa: CASSPGGGRRTYEQYF
cdr3_nt: TGTGCCAGCTCGCCTGGGGGCGGGCGGAGGACCTACGAGCAGTACTTC

j_call: TRBJ2-1
clone_size: NA
d_call: TRBD1
v_call: TRBV25-1
cdr3_aa: CATQGNEQFF
cdr3_nt: TGTGCCACACAGGGGAATGAGCAGTTCTTC